The clone carrying this T cell receptor beta chain qualifies as medium-sized. Its target is unknown. The data were obtained in a study of glioma-infiltrating T cells. Study-wide results and caveats: CDR3 overlap between tissue and blood was very small. Gliomas, especially low-grade, showed above-expected tissue-blood divergence; non-neoplastic patients showed below.

The V segment lost 2 bases and the J segment 3 bases; nucleotides outside the gene matches: 3. The CDR3 is made up of 13 amino acids. In germline, CDR1 is DFQATT, CDR2 SNEGSKA (reference sequence). Amplification of TCR alpha and beta CDR3 regions from RNA used iRepertoire nested multiplex PCR. One-step reverse transcription and amplification started from approximately 100-400 ng of tissue mRNA or PBMC total RNA. TCRdb ran MiXCR on the multiplex PCR reads and lists one entry per CDR3 protein. The data contain about 93,000 distinct CDR3 sequences, roughly 37% of them singletons. The clonotype comes from a human donor with low-grade glioma or glioblastoma, undergoing nonglioma brain surgery, or in good health (not recorded which). Material for sequencing was glioma tissue, nonneoplastic brain tissue, or PBMCs (not recorded which). V and J are TRBV20-1 and TRBJ2-7; TRBD1 agrees at 8 bases. The CDR3 coding sequence is TGCAGTGCTAGACAGGGGGCAAACTACGAGCAGTACTTC. Protein sequence: CSARQGANYEQYF.